Included here is one TCR beta chain sequence, with context. The authors' processing: Amplified reference gene primers provided the basis for estimating nucleated cell counts. Using immunoSEQ multiplex PCR, the repertoire was profiled, and TCRdb retains in-frame clones only, with some absent. Clone size and V and J calls were adopted from that table, with D and trimming inferred from the DNA. In the table there are about 80,000 clones, roughly 85% of which are singletons. Seattle-derived patients entered the study during active infection and were followed longitudinally. This sample is drawn from a study of blood T cell repertoires in COVID-19. The overall study: Acute-phase and convalescent COVID-19 samples originated in the United States, Italy and Spain.

This CDR3 contains 16 residues. Germline CDR1 and CDR2: LGHDT and YNNKEL (reference sequence). With V trimmed by 4 bases and J by 1 base, 7 bases remained unmatched. The TCR sequence derives from a man between 45 and 60 years old with COVID-19, enrolled during active disease. Sequenced input: peripheral blood. The chain employs TRBV3-1 (or the pseudogene TRBV3-2) and TRBJ2-3, with 8 bases that match TRBD2. CDR3 residues: CASSLLAGTGTDTQYF. In DNA, the CDR3 is TGTGCCAGCAGCCTTTTAGCGGGAACGGGCACAGATACGCAGTATTTT.